These 28 T cell receptor beta chains came from one sample sequenced in a study of blood T cell repertoires in COVID-19. Assay used: immunoSEQ multiplex PCR; TCRdb lists only in-frame clones, some missing. This sample carries under 250,000 clones, around 84% of them seen once, and the ten largest clones take about 9.9%. Sequencing was done on a sample of peripheral blood. The receptors shown here come from a middle-aged man with COVID-19, enrolled during active disease.

The rearrangement uses TRBV28 and TRBJ1-5, with a possible D match to TRBD1 (5 bases). The germline V gene encodes CDR1 MDHEN and CDR2 SYDVKM. V shed 7 bases and J shed 4 bases, with 17 bases lying between them. CDR3 length equals 15 residues. This CDR3 reads CASTTGVSRNQPQHF. DNA for the CDR3: TGTGCCAGCACCACGGGGGTAAGCCGAAATCAGCCCCAGCATTTT.

V usage is TRBV7-2 and J usage is TRBJ2-7; 7 nucleotides agree with TRBD2. CDR1 SGHTA and CDR2 FQGNSA come from the germline V gene. With V trimmed by 5 bases and J by 4 bases, 11 bases remained unmatched. The CDR3 contains 15 residues. DNA for the CDR3: TGTGCCAGCAGCGCCGCTGCGGGAGAGTTATACGAGCAGTACTTC. This encodes CASSAAAGELYEQYF.

The chain couples TRBV5-1 to TRBJ2-3; 8 positions agree with TRBD2. V lost 2 bases to trimming and J lost 0 bases; unmatched junction nucleotides: 2. The CDR3 is made up of 15 amino acids. CDR1 and CDR2 (germline): SGHRS, YFSETQ. The CDR3 coding sequence is TGCGCCAGCAGCTTAGGCGGGAGGAGCACAGATACGCAGTATTTT. It specifies CASSLGGRSTDTQYF.

A few counts support this clone. The chain is built from TRBV7-2 and TRBJ2-7; D perhaps matches TRBD2 (5 bases). Per the germline V gene, CDR1 is SGHTA and CDR2 is FQGNSA. This CDR3 has 14 amino acids. With 5 bases removed from V and 1 base from J, the gap between germline ends came to 12 bases. The CDR3 bases are TGTGCCAGCAGCATGGACTCCGCTTCCTACGAGCAGTACTTC. It translates to CASSMDSASYEQYF.

V usage is TRBV18 and J usage is TRBJ2-1; the match to TRBD2 covers 7 bases. Germline CDR1 is KGHSH and CDR2 is LQKENI. This CDR3 has 15 amino acids. V dropped 6 bases and J dropped 2; count of bases not matched to a gene: 7. The CDR3 DNA sequence: TGTGCCAGCTCCCGACTAGCTACGGCCTACAATGAGCAGTTCTTC. Translated, it gives CASSRLATAYNEQFF.

The chain carries TRBV5-6 and TRBJ2-6; unclear D gene. The CDR3 length is 14 residues. Between the trimmed V and J ends, which lost 3 bases and 2 bases, there was a span of 6 bases. Germline V gene sequence: CDR1 SGHDT, CDR2 YYEEEE. CDR3 in amino acids: CASSSVPGANVLTF. CDR3 nucleotide sequence: TGTGCCAGCAGCTCCGTCCCTGGGGCCAACGTCCTGACTTTC.

The chain employs TRBV21-1 and TRBJ1-2; the listed D gene, TRBD1, was not tested against the DNA. TRBV21-1 counts as a pseudogene. The CDR3 totals 15 residues. The CDR3 DNA sequence: TGTGCCAGCAGCAGCCAGGGGGCGAGGAACTATGGCTACACCTTC. Residues: CASSSQGARNYGYTF.

This chain connects TRBV7-2 to TRBJ2-2, with TRBD1 identical over 8 bases. V shed 3 bases and J 5 bases; nucleotides not matched to a gene: 8. The CDR3 runs to 16 residues. Germline CDR1 reads SGHTA; CDR2 reads FQGNSA. As DNA, the CDR3 is TGTGCCAGCAGCTTTGCTCAGGGGGCAGGTACCGGGGAGCTGTTTTTT. As protein: CASSFAQGAGTGELFF.

The chain uses TRBV19 and TRBJ1-2, with D unresolved. V lost 3 bases and J 0 bases, leaving 11 bases between the germline ends. Germline V gene sequence: CDR1 LNHDA, CDR2 SQIVND (reference sequence). The CDR3 extends over 15 amino acids. The chain's CDR3 is CASSIGPRANYGYTF. The CDR3 bases are TGTGCCAGTAGTATTGGGCCGCGAGCTAACTATGGCTACACCTTC.

This clone was counted only a few times. The V gene is TRBV9, the J gene TRBJ1-4, with 12 bases fitting TRBD1. V dropped 3 bases and J dropped 6; count of bases not matched to a gene: 9. CDR3 length: 17 residues. Germline V gene lookup returns CDR1 SGDLS and CDR2 YYNGEE. The CDR3 DNA reads TGTGCCAGCAGCGCCGGGACAGGGGGCGGACGGGATGAAAAACTGTTTTTT. As protein: CASSAGTGGGRDEKLFF.

In this sample, this clone turned up a few times. The rearrangement joins TRBV19 to TRBJ1-5; 7 bases align to TRBD1. J was trimmed by 3 bases and V by 6 bases; bases with no gene match: 8. The CDR3 has 15 residues. The germline V gene encodes CDR1 LNHDA and CDR2 SQIVND (reference sequence). CDR3 sequence (DNA): TGTGCCAGTAGGACGGACAGGCGGATCAATCAGCCCCAGCATTTT. This encodes CASRTDRRINQPQHF.

This chain joins TRBV4-2 and TRBJ2-3; 9 nucleotides agree with TRBD2. In germline, CDR1 is LGHNA, CDR2 YNFKEQ. J gave up 10 bases and V 8 bases, and 19 bases lay outside the gene matches. The CDR3 covers 16 residues. The chain's CDR3 is CASSGSSGAREGSQYF. CDR3 in DNA: TGTGCCAGCTCCGGGTCTAGCGGGGCCCGGGAGGGATCGCAGTATTTT.

V gene TRBV5-6 combines with J gene TRBJ2-1; TRBD2 matches at 13 bases. Germline V gene data show CDR1 as SGHDT and CDR2 as YYEEEE. The CDR3 runs 18 residues. V trimming: 4 bases; J trimming: 0 bases; junction bases outside the gene matches: 7. The CDR3 loop reads CASSGGLAGLSSYNEQFF. The CDR3 DNA reads TGTGCCAGCAGCGGGGGACTAGCGGGGCTCAGCTCCTACAATGAGCAGTTCTTC.

The V call is TRBV18, the J call TRBJ1-2; D possibly corresponds to TRBD1 (5 bases). Germline V gene data show CDR1 as KGHSH and CDR2 as LQKENI. There are 16 residues in the CDR3. The germline V and J ends were trimmed by 3 bases and 0 bases, with 14 bases remaining between them. The CDR3 sequence is CASSPEGQSPNYGYTF. DNA for the CDR3: TGTGCCAGCTCACCGGAGGGGCAGTCTCCTAACTATGGCTACACCTTC.

The rearrangement uses TRBV5-5 and TRBJ1-6; no clear D. From germline, CDR1 is SGHKS and CDR2 YYEKEE (reference sequence). The CDR3 has 15 amino acids. Trimming pared 0 bases from V and 8 bases from J, leaving 12 bases between. DNA of the CDR3: TGTGCCAGCAGCTTGGCCGAAATCCGGGATTCACCCCTCCACTTT. It translates to CASSLAEIRDSPLHF. The full variable domain, rest sourced from reference TRBV5-5 and TRBJ1-6, is DAGVTQSPTHLIKTRGQQVTLRCSPISGHKSVSWYQQVLGQGPQFIFQYYEKEERGRGNFPDRFSARQFPNYSSELNVNALLLGDSALYLCASSLAEIRDSPLHFGNGTRLTVT.

This clone was detected a few times. This rearrangement joins TRBV12-3 or TRBV12-4 to TRBJ1-1; D gene unclear. The CDR3 loop spans 13 amino acids. V lost 7 bases and J 5 bases, leaving 14 bases between the germline ends. In DNA, the CDR3 is TGTGCCAGCACCATCCGGAGTGGGACTGAAGCTTTCTTT. This encodes CASTIRSGTEAFF.

The V call is TRBV7-2, the J call TRBJ2-7; TRBD1 might be the D (5 bases). The V and J ends lost 3 bases and 3 bases respectively, with 15 bases between them. CDR1 is SGHTA and CDR2 is FQGNSA in the germline V gene. The length of the CDR3 is 15 residues. The CDR3 sequence: CASSFDRTRRYEQYF. DNA for the CDR3: TGTGCCAGCAGCTTCGACAGAACCCGACGCTACGAGCAGTACTTC.

V usage is TRBV30 and J usage is TRBJ1-6, with D tentatively TRBD1 (6 bases). Germline CDR1 is GTSNPN and CDR2 is SVGIG (reference sequence). V shed 4 bases and J shed 7 bases, with 11 bases lying between them. The CDR3 is 13 amino acids. CDR3 sequence: CAWKWDINSPLHF. In DNA form, the CDR3 reads TGTGCCTGGAAGTGGGACATCAATTCACCCCTCCACTTT.

The V and J genes are TRBV3-1 (or the pseudogene TRBV3-2) and TRBJ2-5, with D perhaps TRBD2 (6 bases). CDR1 is LGHDT and CDR2 is YNNKEL in the germline V gene (reference sequence). The CDR3 is 12 residues long. With 3 bases removed from V and 12 bases from J, the gap between germline ends came to 14 bases. The CDR3 loop reads CASSHRDSVKYF. DNA for the CDR3: TGTGCCAGCAGCCACCGGGACTCCGTAAAGTACTTC.

The rearrangement links TRBV28 to TRBJ1-2; 10 bases fit TRBD1. The CDR3 spans 13 residues. The germline V gene has CDR1 MDHEN and CDR2 SYDVKM. V gave up 9 bases and J gave up 7 bases; unmatched junction bases: 8. The CDR3 DNA reads TGTGCCAGTCAGACAGGGGGCGCAAGTGGCTACACCTTC. This sequence encodes CASQTGGASGYTF.

The rearrangement links TRBV9 to TRBJ2-1, with 8 bases matching TRBD2. The J segment lost 3 bases and the V segment lost 7 bases, leaving 9 bases of the junction unmatched. Germline V gives CDR1 SGDLS, CDR2 YYNGEE. The CDR3 has 15 amino acids. The DNA for the CDR3 is TGTGCCAGCGCACGACTGAGCGGGAGCTACAATGAGCAGTTCTTC. Residues: CASARLSGSYNEQFF.

The CDR3 bases are TGTGCCAGCAGCTTAGGGATCTGGGAGGACGAGCAGTACTTC. It encodes CASSLGIWEDEQYF. This chain joins TRBV7-9 and TRBJ2-7; perhaps TRBD2 as D (6 bases). V was cut by 1 base and J by 5 bases, with 12 bases left in between. There are 14 residues in the CDR3. Germline V gene sequence: CDR1 SEHNR, CDR2 FQNEAQ (reference sequence). Using reference TRBV7-9 and TRBJ2-7 for the parts outside the CDR3, the full variable domain is DTGVSQNPRHKITKRGQNVTFRCDPISEHNRLYWYRQTLGQGPEFLTYFQNEAQLEKSRLLSDRFSAERPKGSFSTLEIQRTEQGDSAMYLCASSLGIWEDEQYFGPGTRLTVT.

The J gene is TRBJ1-3, the V gene TRBV11-2; possible D gene TRBD1, 5 bases. V dropped 2 bases and J dropped 0 bases, with 14 bases sitting between them. The CDR3 has 17 residues. Germline V lookup: CDR1 SGHAT, CDR2 FQNNGV. CDR3 amino acids: CASSLKPTAISGNTIYF. The CDR3 bases are TGTGCCAGCAGCTTAAAACCGACAGCGATCTCTGGAAACACCATATATTTT.

The chain recombines TRBV7-2 with TRBJ2-1, with no clear D. The V gene lost 3 bases and the J gene lost 0 bases, with 6 bases spanning the gap. The CDR3 is made up of 14 amino acids. Per germline, CDR1 SGHTA and CDR2 FQGNSA. The CDR3 coding sequence is TGTGCCAGCAGCTTCGCGAGCTCCTACAATGAGCAGTTCTTC. This gives the protein CASSFASSYNEQFF.

About this clone: This CDR3 is also generated by other DNA sequences in the sample. The chain employs TRBV9 and TRBJ2-2, with TRBD2 identical over 14 bases. J gave up 4 bases and V 2 bases, and 1 base lay outside the gene matches. Germline-derived CDR1 and CDR2 are SGDLS and YYNGEE. The CDR3 covers 16 residues. The CDR3 protein is CASSVGLAGVTGELFF. The CDR3 DNA reads TGTGCCAGCAGCGTGGGACTAGCGGGAGTCACCGGGGAGCTGTTTTTT.

This clone was observed once. This sequence joins TRBV9 and TRBJ2-7, with 7 bases that match TRBD2. Trimming removed 4 bases from V and 7 bases from J; junction bases left unmatched: 11. The germline V gene has CDR1 SGDLS and CDR2 YYNGEE. CDR3 length: 14 amino acids. The CDR3 DNA reads TGTGCCAGCAGCCGCGTCCCGACTAGCAGGGAGCAGTACTTC. As protein: CASSRVPTSREQYF.

This rearrangement joins TRBV7-9 to TRBJ2-3, with 7 bases matching TRBD2. Per germline, CDR1 SEHNR and CDR2 FQNEAQ (reference sequence). This CDR3 region has 15 residues. Unmatched junction bases numbered 11, after V lost 5 bases and J lost 6 bases. The CDR3 sequence: CASSRPSGYSDTQYF. CDR3 sequence (DNA): TGTGCCAGCAGCCGTCCTAGCGGCTACTCGGATACGCAGTATTTT.

The chain couples TRBV5-3 to TRBJ2-3; 11 bases match TRBD2. TRBV5-3 is an ORF; its function is uncertain. The CDR3 sequence is 18 residues long. V shed 0 bases and J 0 bases; nucleotides not matched to a gene: 6. CDR3 amino acids: CARSLVTSGGSSTDTQYF. The CDR3 bases are TGTGCCAGAAGCTTGGTTACTAGCGGGGGTTCTAGCACAGATACGCAGTATTTT.